This entry features one T cell receptor (beta chain) sequence. This clone turned up a few times. No antigen is known for it. Per-base qualities were not stored, and no clone one base away is much larger. Each donor gave one peripheral blood draw, about 100 mL on average, collected into heparinised tubes. Naive, central memory, regulatory and stem cell-like memory CD4+ T cells were sorted on a BD FACSAria II using a panel including CD45RO, CCR7, CD25, CD127, CD95 and CD27. Every sorted population had a purity above 95%. Right away, PBMCs were isolated by Lymphoprep density gradient centrifugation and were stained directly, with no culture step. So that batch effects would be minimized, each experiment stained and sorted samples in pairs, pairing one healthy donor with one patient. The germline V gene sets CDR1 to SGDLS and CDR2 to YYNGEE. The CDR3 numbers 15 residues from cysteine through phenylalanine. The entry retains the CDR3 DNA only, 45 bases that are in frame from base 1. V sheds 4 bases and J sheds 3 bases, leaving 16 bases between their ends.

The High Capacity cDNA Reverse Transcription Kit was used to reverse transcribe all of the isolated RNA, meaning that expressed TCRB transcripts were what got sequenced. Deep immunoSEQ sequencing was applied to naive, central memory and regulatory T cell samples, giving an average of about 3.4 million total reads per sample. Sorted cells were lysed in RLT buffer and RNA was extracted with DNase-treated RNeasy Micro or Mini kits, depending on cell number. To prevent cross-contamination, each cell subset was processed individually, whereas patient and healthy donor samples were processed jointly. Using the immunoSEQ multiplex PCR, TCRB sequences were amplified from cDNA into 87-bp fragments spanning the CDR3 region. The amplicons were sequenced using the Illumina HiSeq platform. Per the source publication's procedure: Synthetic template baselines were used to correct PCR bias computationally, reads within Hamming distance 2 were collapsed together, and singletons that could not be merged were discarded. Reads were aligned against IMGT to assign V, D and J genes, CDR3 length and insertions or deletions at six rearrangement sites. Within each subset, clonotype counts were normalized to sorted cell number, and only after that were true diversity and Gini coefficients computed with the tcR R package. Repertoire sharing was quantified using the overlap coefficient calculated on TCRB nucleotide sequences. As a proxy for the pre-selection repertoire, out-of-frame TCRB sequences from naive cells were analyzed. In TCRdb, the immuneACCESS table is reduced to in-frame sequences with V and J assigned. These tables do not hold every clone; where another copy was compared, an unresolved V gene accounts for under half, and the others remain unexplained. V and J calls and clone size are as listed in that table; D and trimming were resolved from the DNA. A total of roughly 450,000 clones appear in this sample, approximately 15% of them only once. The ten largest clones represent roughly 0.038% of the sample.

These data come from a study of beta chain features in type 1 diabetes (dated by TCRdb to between 2018 and 2020). As for the study more broadly: Patients and healthy donors did not differ in mean age, gender distribution, total cell number or subset yield. Regulatory and stem cell-like memory subsets were isolated from only 8 patients and 8 healthy donors, whereas naive and central memory subsets came from all 30 or so donors. A total of over 95,000,000 sorted cells were examined across all samples, and RNA yield correlated strongly with the number of cells per subset. In the study, recently diagnosed type 1 diabetes patients and matched healthy donors were compared on the TCRB repertoires of their sorted circulating CD4+ T cell subsets.

Overall results and qualifications from the work: Because the HLA sub-analyses included only small numbers of individuals, any influence of HLA type on TCRB rearrangement was left unresolved. At VDJ recombination sites, type 1 diabetes patients had fewer insertions and more deleted nucleotides, which implies abnormalities in thymic rearrangement. PCR may preferentially amplify shorter templates, but because patient and control samples were amplified and corrected together, any resulting skew would affect both groups equally. The naive, central memory and regulatory TCRB repertoires appeared to resemble one another more closely among patients than among healthy donors. Because cDNA was sequenced instead of genomic DNA, highly expressing activated cells could be over-represented, though the groups showed no difference in activation or CD3 levels. A moderate but significant shortening of TCRB CDR3 length was observed in type 1 diabetes patients in all four CD4+ subsets.

Sequencing was carried out using naive CD4+ T cells from blood. The sample's cell subset or site, from its label and the paper: true naive CD4+ T cells. This TCR was recovered from a man in his thirties or forties in good health. The chain employs TRBV9 and TRBJ1-1, with TRBD1 perhaps the D gene, on 5 matching bases. The CDR3 reads CASSPTGGADTEAFF. In nucleotide form, the sequence is TGTGCCAGCAGCCCCACTGGAGGGGCAGACACTGAAGCTTTCTTT.